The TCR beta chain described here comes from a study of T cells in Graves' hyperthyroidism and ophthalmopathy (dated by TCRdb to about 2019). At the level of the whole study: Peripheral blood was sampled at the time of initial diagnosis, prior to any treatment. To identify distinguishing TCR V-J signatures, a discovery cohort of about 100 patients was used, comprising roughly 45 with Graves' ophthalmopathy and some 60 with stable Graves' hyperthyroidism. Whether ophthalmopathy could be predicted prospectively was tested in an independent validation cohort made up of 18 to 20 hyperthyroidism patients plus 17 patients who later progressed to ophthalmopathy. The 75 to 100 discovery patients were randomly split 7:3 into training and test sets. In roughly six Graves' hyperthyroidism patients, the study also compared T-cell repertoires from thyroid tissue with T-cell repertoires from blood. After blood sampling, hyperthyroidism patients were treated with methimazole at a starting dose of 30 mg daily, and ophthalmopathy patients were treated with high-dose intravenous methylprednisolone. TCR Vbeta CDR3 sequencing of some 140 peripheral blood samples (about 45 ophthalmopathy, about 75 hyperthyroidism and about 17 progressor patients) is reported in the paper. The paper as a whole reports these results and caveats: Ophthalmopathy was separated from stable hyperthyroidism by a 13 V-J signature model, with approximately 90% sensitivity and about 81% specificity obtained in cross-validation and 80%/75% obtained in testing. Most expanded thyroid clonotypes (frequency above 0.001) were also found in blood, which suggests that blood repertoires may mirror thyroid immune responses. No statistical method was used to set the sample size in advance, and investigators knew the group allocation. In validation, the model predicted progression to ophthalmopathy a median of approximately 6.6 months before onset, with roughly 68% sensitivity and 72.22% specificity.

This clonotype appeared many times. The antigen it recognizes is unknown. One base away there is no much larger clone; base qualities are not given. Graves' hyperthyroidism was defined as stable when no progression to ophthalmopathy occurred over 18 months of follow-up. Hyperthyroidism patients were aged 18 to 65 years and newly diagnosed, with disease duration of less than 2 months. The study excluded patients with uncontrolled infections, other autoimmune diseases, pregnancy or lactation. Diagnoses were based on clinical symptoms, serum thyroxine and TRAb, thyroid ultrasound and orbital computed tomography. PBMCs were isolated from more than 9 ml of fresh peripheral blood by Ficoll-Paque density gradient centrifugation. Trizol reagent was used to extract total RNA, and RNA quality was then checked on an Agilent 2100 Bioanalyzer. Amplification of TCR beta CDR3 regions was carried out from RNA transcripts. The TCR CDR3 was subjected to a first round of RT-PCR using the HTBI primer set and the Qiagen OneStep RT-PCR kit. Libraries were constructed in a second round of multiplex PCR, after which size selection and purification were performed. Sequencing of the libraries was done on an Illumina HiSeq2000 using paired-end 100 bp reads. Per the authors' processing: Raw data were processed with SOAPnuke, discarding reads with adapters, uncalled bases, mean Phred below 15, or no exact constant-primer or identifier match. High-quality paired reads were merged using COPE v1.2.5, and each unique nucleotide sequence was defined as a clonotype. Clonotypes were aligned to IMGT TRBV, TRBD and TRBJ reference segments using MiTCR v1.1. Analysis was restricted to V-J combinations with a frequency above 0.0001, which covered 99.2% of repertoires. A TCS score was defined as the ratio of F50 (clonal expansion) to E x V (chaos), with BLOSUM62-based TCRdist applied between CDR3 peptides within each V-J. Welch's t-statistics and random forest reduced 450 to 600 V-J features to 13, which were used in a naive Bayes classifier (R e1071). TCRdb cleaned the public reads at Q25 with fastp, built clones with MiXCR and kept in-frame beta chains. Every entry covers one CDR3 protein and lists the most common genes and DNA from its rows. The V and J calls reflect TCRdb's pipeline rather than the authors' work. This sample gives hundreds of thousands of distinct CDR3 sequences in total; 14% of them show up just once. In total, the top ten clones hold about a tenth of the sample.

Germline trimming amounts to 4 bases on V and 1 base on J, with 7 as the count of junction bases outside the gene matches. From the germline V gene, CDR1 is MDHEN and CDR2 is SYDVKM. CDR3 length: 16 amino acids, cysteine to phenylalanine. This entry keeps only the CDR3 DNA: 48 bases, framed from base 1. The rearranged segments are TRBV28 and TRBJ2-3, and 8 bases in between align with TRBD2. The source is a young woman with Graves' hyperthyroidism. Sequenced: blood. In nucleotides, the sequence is TGTGCCAGCAGTTCCAGGACTAGCTGGCGCACAGATACGCAGTATTTT. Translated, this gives CASSSRTSWRTDTQYF.